This entry lists 23 T cell receptor beta chains sequenced from one sample in a study of T cell repertoires in cytomegalovirus infection. TCRdb passed the reads through MiXCR, listing each CDR3 protein once. The table shows around 630,000 distinct CDR3 sequences, with approximately 24% occurring only once. Sequencing input: CD8+ T cells from PBMCs. Every receptor here comes from a human donor in good health (CMV status not recorded). Some clones in this sample may be carry-over from other donors' samples.

This rearrangement joins TRBV14 to TRBJ2-6; D is perhaps TRBD2 (5 bases). Deletions cut 0 bases from V and 4 bases from J, with 13 bases between. CDR1 and CDR2 (germline): SGHDN, FVKESK. The CDR3 is 17 amino acids. The CDR3 region has the DNA TGTGCCAGCAGCCAAGACGCGGAGGCGCGGGGGGCCAACGTCCTGACTTTC. Translation: CASSQDAEARGANVLTF. The variable domain in full, with the rest retrieved from reference TRBV14 and TRBJ2-6, is EAGVTQFPSHSVIEKGQTVTLRCDPISGHDNLYWYRRVMGKEIKFLLHFVKESKQDESGMPNNRFLAERTGGTYSTLKVQPAELEDSGVYFCASSQDAEARGANVLTFGAGSRLTVL.

The rearrangement joins TRBV12-3 or TRBV12-4 to TRBJ1-3; the D is unclear. This CDR3 is 14 amino acids long. Trimming stripped 1 base from V and 0 bases from J, with 4 bases between. The CDR3 reads CASSLVSSGNTIYF. CDR3 DNA: TGTGCCAGCAGTTTAGTGAGCTCTGGAAACACCATATATTTT.

The chain has TRBV19 and TRBJ2-2; a weak D match, TRBD1 (6 bases). The CDR3 loop spans 15 amino acids. V shed 3 bases and J shed 0 bases, with 8 bases lying between them. From germline, CDR1 is LNHDA and CDR2 SQIVND (reference sequence). The CDR3 loop reads CASSMTGTNTGELFF. For the CDR3, the DNA is TGTGCCAGTAGTATGACAGGCACGAACACCGGGGAGCTGTTTTTT.

This clonotype appeared many times. The chain links TRBV25-1 to TRBJ2-1; 11 bases match TRBD1. The germline V gene has CDR1 MGHDK and CDR2 SYGVNS. The trim removed 3 bases at V and 7 bases at J, leaving 2 bases unmatched. This CDR3 spans 14 amino acids. The DNA for the CDR3 is TGTGCCAGCAGTGACCGGGACAGGGGGAATGAGCAGTTCTTC. It yields the protein CASSDRDRGNEQFF.

On this clonotype itself: One end of the junction varies from germline; a read error may be responsible. The genes are TRBV6-2 or TRBV6-3 and TRBJ2-2; TRBD2 is a possible D gene (5 bases). The CDR3 has 17 residues. The germline gives CDR1 MNHEY, CDR2 SVGEGT. The CDR3 spells CASTQIGVLLNTGVLFF. Here the CDR3 DNA reads TGTGCCAGCACCCAAATTGGAGTCCTCTTGAACACCGGGGTGCTGTTTTTT.

This clonotype was counted a few times. V usage is TRBV4-3 and J usage is TRBJ1-2; TRBD1 matches at 8 bases. This CDR3 comprises 15 residues. Germline CDR1 and CDR2: LGHNA and YSLEER. V shed 0 bases, J shed 8 bases, and the junction held 8 bases outside the gene matches. As DNA, the CDR3 is TGCGCCAGCAGCCAAGATTCAGGGGGCGCGGGGGGCTACACCTTC. It specifies CASSQDSGGAGGYTF.

The chain recombines TRBV6-2 or TRBV6-3 with TRBJ1-1; 8 bases line up with TRBD1. Trimming cost V 5 bases and J 5 bases; bases outside gene matches: 7. The germline gives CDR1 MNHEY, CDR2 SVGEGT. The CDR3 spans 14 residues. CDR3 amino acids: CASSRPRGRTEAFF. The CDR3 bases are TGTGCCAGCAGTCGGCCCAGGGGGCGAACTGAAGCTTTCTTT.

For this clonotype: Compared with germline, one end of the junction differs, possibly owing to a read error. V and J are TRBV6-2 or TRBV6-3 and TRBJ1-6; TRBD1 matches at 7 bases. CDR3 size: 17 residues. Per germline, CDR1 MNHEY and CDR2 SVGEGT. The CDR3 spells CANSYLLTGTVNSPLHF. In nucleotides, the CDR3 is TGTGCCAACAGTTACCTTCTAACCGGGACAGTTAATTCACCCCTCCACTTT.

In regard to this clonotype: A much larger clone is a single base away; this may be a read error. Written as DNA, the CDR3 is TGTGCCAGCAGGCCTAACAGGGGGCCGAACACCGGGGAGCTGTTGTTT. It encodes CASRPNRGPNTGELLF. The chain recombines TRBV7-6 with TRBJ2-2, with TRBD1 matching over 9 bases. The CDR3 loop spans 16 amino acids. In germline, CDR1 is SGHVS, CDR2 FNYEAQ.

The rearrangement joins TRBV19 to TRBJ1-1; 7 bases are shared with TRBD1. The CDR3 extends over 15 amino acids. Germline CDR1 LNHDA, CDR2 SQIVND (reference sequence). V was clipped by 6 bases and J by 4 bases; unmatched bases: 11. CDR3 region: CASRETGAGSTEAFF. CDR3 DNA sequence: TGTGCCAGTAGAGAAACAGGGGCCGGGAGCACTGAAGCTTTCTTT.

This clonotype has ten or more counts. This chain connects TRBV7-8 to TRBJ1-1; 9 bases are shared with TRBD1. The CDR3 is 16 residues long. The J segment lost 11 bases and the V segment lost 2 bases, leaving 15 bases of the junction unmatched. The germline V gene encodes CDR1 SGHVS and CDR2 FQNEAQ. CDR3 sequence reads: CASSLFNLWDRVKAFF. DNA for the CDR3: TGTGCCAGCAGCTTATTTAATCTTTGGGACAGGGTAAAGGCTTTCTTT.

The chain carries TRBV29-1 and TRBJ2-7; D is possibly TRBD1 or TRBD2 (5 bases each). Germline CDR1 is SQVTM and CDR2 is ANQGSEA. Trimming cost V 4 bases and J 3 bases, with 7 bases left between them. This CDR3 has 11 residues. The CDR3 nucleotides are TGCAGCGTTGGGGACGACTACGAGCAGTACGTC. This gives the protein CSVGDDYEQYV.

This clonotype has at least ten counts. V usage is TRBV7-9 and J usage is TRBJ1-1; perhaps TRBD1 as D (6 bases). With 5 bases removed from V and 8 bases from J, the gap between germline ends came to 9 bases. Germline V lookup: CDR1 SEHNR, CDR2 FQNEAQ (reference sequence). The CDR3 length is 11 residues. The CDR3 region is CASSRTAEAFF. In DNA, the CDR3 is TGTGCCAGCAGCCGGACAGCGGAAGCTTTCTTT.

The CDR3 nucleotides are TGTGCCAGCAGTTACCCCGGACAGGGGAGCAATCAGCCCCAGCATTTT. It encodes CASSYPGQGSNQPQHF. The rearrangement uses TRBV6-2 or TRBV6-3 and TRBJ1-5; 9 bases fit TRBD1. The germline gives CDR1 MNHEY, CDR2 SVGEGT. The V gene end was trimmed by 2 bases and the J gene end by 1 base; junction bases not matched to a gene: 3. This CDR3 has 16 residues.

This clonotype has a count of ten or more. The chain uses TRBV11-1 and TRBJ2-6; D may be TRBD1 (6 bases). The germline V and J ends were trimmed by 0 bases and 0 bases, with 21 bases remaining between them. Germline lookup yields CDR1 SGHAT and CDR2 FQDESV (reference sequence). The CDR3 has 21 amino acids. CDR3 in DNA: TGTGCCAGCAGCTTAGCATCGGGGCAGGCAGGGGCCCCCTCTGGGGCCAACGTCCTGACTTTC. It encodes CASSLASGQAGAPSGANVLTF.

A note on this clonotype: This clone may be a read error of a much larger clone one base away. V and J are TRBV4-3 and TRBJ2-1; 8 bases match TRBD2. Gene TRBJ2-7 matches the end of the DNA better, so the J call may be wrong. The CDR3 length is 15 residues. Germline loops: CDR1 LGHNA, CDR2 YSLEER. Written as DNA, the CDR3 is TGCGCCAGCAGCCAAGATTTCGGGGGGGCCACGGAGCAGTACTTC. Its protein is CASSQDFGGATEQYF.

The rearrangement joins TRBV7-8 to TRBJ1-6; maybe TRBD1 (5 bases). V was cut by 4 bases and J by 8 bases, with 24 bases left in between. The CDR3 contains 18 residues. In germline, CDR1 is SGHVS, CDR2 FQNEAQ. The DNA for the CDR3 is TGTGCCAGCAGCTCAGACCCCTTTGGACCGGGGGATGATTCACCCCTCCACTTT. Its protein product is CASSSDPFGPGDDSPLHF.

This clonotype was observed a handful of times. The chain is built from TRBV27 and TRBJ1-1; D is unresolved. Germline V lookup: CDR1 MNHEY, CDR2 SMNVEV (reference sequence). There are 14 residues in the CDR3. V lost 4 bases to trimming and J lost 4 bases, with 13 bases between them. The CDR3 sequence: CASSSQQDGTEAFF. CDR3 bases: TGTGCCAGCAGTTCCCAGCAGGATGGCACTGAAGCTTTCTTT.

The gene calls are TRBV28 and TRBJ2-3; D is possibly TRBD1 (5 bases). Germline V CDR1 and CDR2: MDHEN, SYDVKM. The CDR3 extends over 15 amino acids. The germline V and J ends were trimmed by 7 bases and 0 bases, with 14 bases remaining between them. The CDR3 is CASTSGYLSTDTQYF. The CDR3 DNA is TGTGCCAGCACCTCAGGGTACCTTAGCACAGATACGCAGTATTTT.

Remarks on this clonotype: Just one base apart from a much larger clone, this may be a read error. This chain uses TRBV4-3 with TRBJ2-1; D perhaps matches TRBD1 (6 bases). In germline, CDR1 is LGHNA, CDR2 YSLEER. The length of the CDR3 is 15 residues. In DNA form, the CDR3 reads TGCACCAGCAGCCAAGATGGGCAGGGGAACAATGAGCAGTTCTTC. Its protein is CTSSQDGQGNNEQFF.

V usage is TRBV27 and J usage is TRBJ2-1; a possible D gene is TRBD2 (5 bases). V lost 3 bases and J lost 1, with 13 bases in between. Germline lookup yields CDR1 MNHEY and CDR2 SMNVEV (reference sequence). CDR3 length: 16 amino acids. In DNA form, the CDR3 reads TGTGCCAGCAGTTTTGGGTTGGGGAGTTCCTACAATGAGCAGTTCTTC. Residues: CASSFGLGSSYNEQFF.

For this clonotype: A much larger clone is a single base away; this may be a read error. The chain links TRBV12-3 or TRBV12-4 to TRBJ2-5, with D possibly matching TRBD2 (7 bases). V lost 3 bases to trimming and J lost 5 bases, with 13 bases between them. The CDR3 runs 14 residues. The CDR3 spells CASSFGRGGETQYF. In DNA, the CDR3 is TGTGCCAGCAGTTTCGGCAGGGGAGGGGAGACCCAGTACTTC.

In this sample, this clonotype turned up many times. The V call is TRBV6-2 or TRBV6-3, the J call TRBJ2-5; TRBD1 or TRBD2 may be the D gene (5 bases each). V dropped 0 bases and J dropped 4 bases, with 18 bases sitting between them. Germline V gene data show CDR1 as MNHEY and CDR2 as SVGEGT. The CDR3 covers 17 residues. CDR3 loop: CASSYSIAGAQGETQYF. As DNA, the CDR3 is TGTGCCAGCAGTTACTCGATCGCCGGGGCCCAGGGAGAGACCCAGTACTTC.